Each of the 14 T cell receptor beta chains below was sequenced from the same sample in a study of blood T cell repertoires in COVID-19. Sequenced by immunoSEQ multiplex PCR; TCRdb stores in-frame clones only, minus some. This table has some 400,000 clones, 80% to 90% appearing once. The sample was PBMCs or T cells enriched from blood (not recorded which). These receptor sequences come from a man aged 25-40 years who had recovered from COVID-19.

Worth noting for this clone: Other nucleotide sequences from this sample produce the same CDR3. V usage is TRBV9 and J usage is TRBJ1-6; D remains unclear. Germline V gene lookup returns CDR1 SGDLS and CDR2 YYNGEE. Trimming stripped 0 bases from V and 5 bases from J, with 6 bases between. The CDR3 is 14 residues long. The CDR3 loop reads CASSVGQNNSPLHF. In DNA form, the CDR3 reads TGTGCCAGCAGCGTAGGTCAGAATAATTCACCCCTCCACTTT.

V usage is TRBV14 and J usage is TRBJ2-7; D remains ambiguous. V lost 1 base to trimming and J lost 3 bases, with 13 bases between them. This CDR3 comprises 15 residues. Germline V gene sequence: CDR1 SGHDN, CDR2 FVKESK. The CDR3 sequence is CASSQGNSLHYEQYF. In DNA form, the CDR3 reads TGTGCCAGCAGCCAAGGGAACAGTTTACACTACGAGCAGTACTTC. Combining the CDR3 with reference TRBV14 and TRBJ2-7 gives the whole variable domain EAGVTQFPSHSVIEKGQTVTLRCDPISGHDNLYWYRRVMGKEIKFLLHFVKESKQDESGMPNNRFLAERTGGTYSTLKVQPAELEDSGVYFCASSQGNSLHYEQYFGPGTRLTVT.

The CDR3 spells CSVLTPRVAGGSTDTQYF. CDR3 coding DNA: TGCAGCGTTCTCACCCCACGAGTAGCGGGGGGGAGTACAGATACGCAGTATTTT. The rearrangement uses TRBV29-1 and TRBJ2-3; the match to TRBD2 covers 11 bases. V trimming: 5 bases; J trimming: 3 bases; junction bases outside the gene matches: 16. The CDR3 has 18 residues. From germline, CDR1 is SQVTM and CDR2 ANQGSEA.

Notes on this clone: Other DNA sequences in this sample translate to the same CDR3. This chain links TRBV7-9 with TRBJ1-3, with TRBD1 matching over 7 bases. CDR1 SEHNR and CDR2 FQNEAQ come from the germline V gene (reference sequence). The V gene end was trimmed by 5 bases and the J gene end by 0 bases; junction bases not matched to a gene: 1. The CDR3 has 14 residues. The CDR3 loop is CASSPGGSGNTIYF. In nucleotides, the CDR3 is TGTGCCAGCAGCCCAGGGGGCTCTGGAAACACCATATATTTT.

This chain joins TRBV27 and TRBJ1-1; D is unclear. Trimming cost V 4 bases and J 10 bases, with 10 bases left between them. This CDR3 has 11 residues. The germline CDR1 and CDR2 sequences are MNHEY and SMNVEV (reference sequence). CDR3 protein: CASSSPLGAFF. The CDR3 bases are TGTGCCAGCAGTTCCCCTCTAGGAGCTTTCTTT.

The chain has TRBV6-5 and TRBJ2-7; 7 nucleotides match TRBD1. CDR3 length: 15 residues. Germline CDR1 and CDR2: MNHEY and SVGAGI. Losses at the gene ends were 6 bases for V and 5 bases for J; bases not matched to a gene: 13. DNA of the CDR3: TGTGCCAGCAGGCCCGGGGACAGAGCTTTCCACGAGCAGTACTTC. Translating gives CASRPGDRAFHEQYF.

This clone was detected once. This likely comes from a read error, as the CDR3 has no conserved phenylalanine or tryptophan at its end. It is unclear where the CDR3 begins or ends on the DNA, so no DNA is shown, and the CDR3 is as TCRdb lists it. V is TRBV5-6 and J is TRBJ2-7; TRBD1, the table's D call, lacks a check against the DNA. Counting both end residues, the CDR3 totals 12 amino acids. Per the germline V gene, CDR1 is SGHDT and CDR2 is YYEEEE. The CDR3: CASSLDGGRVFL.

The chain links TRBV11-3 to TRBJ1-1, with a tentative D call TRBD1 (5 bases). Germline V CDR1 and CDR2: SGHNT, YENEEA. The CDR3 has 15 residues. The V gene lost 5 bases and the J gene lost 3 bases, with 16 bases spanning the gap. The CDR3 DNA follows: TGTGCCAGCAGCCAAGCGGTCGGGGGTCACACTGAAGCTTTCTTT. This encodes CASSQAVGGHTEAFF.

The chain joins TRBV5-1 to TRBJ1-1; possibly TRBD1 for D (5 bases). Per germline, CDR1 SGHRS and CDR2 YFSETQ. The length of the CDR3 is 15 residues. V was shortened by 0 bases and J by 2 bases, with 11 bases between the two germline ends. The CDR3 sequence is CASSLVIGANTEAFF. DNA of the CDR3: TGCGCCAGCAGCTTGGTAATAGGGGCAAACACTGAAGCTTTCTTT.

The gene calls are TRBV18 and TRBJ2-1, with 8 bases aligning to TRBD1. CDR3 length: 16 residues. Unmatched junction bases numbered 7, after V lost 0 bases and J lost 6 bases. The V gene's germline CDR1 is KGHSH and CDR2 LQKENI. The CDR3, as DNA: TGTGCCAGCTCACCACCGTTGGGACAGGTACTCAATGAGCAGTTCTTC. It specifies CASSPPLGQVLNEQFF.

This chain connects TRBV23-1 to TRBJ2-7; D is perhaps TRBD2 (6 bases). TRBV23-1 is an ORF, and what it does is uncertain. CDR3 length equals 14 residues. V lost 1 base, J lost 2 bases, and 9 bases lay in between. CDR3 in DNA: TGCGCCAGCAGTCAATGGGAGGCCGCCTACGAGCAGTACTTC. It specifies CASSQWEAAYEQYF.

The V call is TRBV7-9, the J call TRBJ1-4; D is possibly TRBD1 (6 bases). CDR1 SEHNR and CDR2 FQNEAQ come from the germline V gene (reference sequence). The CDR3 spans 15 residues. V was clipped by 6 bases and J by 8 bases, with 19 bases between them. The DNA of the CDR3 is TGTGCCAGCAGTTCCAAGGGGGACGGGTCCGAAAAACTGTTTTTT. Its translation is CASSSKGDGSEKLFF.

There are a few counts of this clone. The same CDR3 is also encoded by other DNA sequences in this sample. The rearrangement joins TRBV6-5 to TRBJ2-7; 11 bases are shared with TRBD1. V dropped 6 bases and J dropped 3; count of bases not matched to a gene: 4. This CDR3 is built from 14 residues. Germline V CDR1 and CDR2: MNHEY, SVGAGI. In nucleotides, the CDR3 is TGTGCCAGCAGCCGGGACAGGGGGATCTACGAGCAGTACTTC. Translated, it gives CASSRDRGIYEQYF.

The V and J genes are TRBV3-1 (or the pseudogene TRBV3-2) and TRBJ2-7, with TRBD1 identical over 8 bases. V was clipped by 4 bases and J by 3 bases; unmatched bases: 2. The CDR3 totals 13 residues. Germline CDR1 reads LGHDT; CDR2 reads YNNKEL (reference sequence). DNA of the CDR3: TGTGCCAGCAGCCCCGACAGGGGCTACGAGCAGTACTTC. This translates into CASSPDRGYEQYF.